This T cell receptor (beta chain) was captured by sequencing in a study of cytomegalovirus exposure and HLA in healthy donors. Germline CDR1 and CDR2: GTSNPN and SVGIG (reference sequence). After removal of 0 bases from V and 6 bases from J, the junction contained 10 bases not matched to a gene. This CDR3 is built from 16 residues. It was with 60 Vbeta and 13 Jbeta primers that the PCR ran. Assay: immunoSEQ multiplex PCR; the TCRdb copy retains only in-frame clones and omits some. The sample shows 120,000 to 150,000 clones, about 70% of them seen only once. The chain joins TRBV30 to TRBJ1-5; 8 bases map to TRBD1. Sequencing used PBMCs. The sequence came from a man aged 55-75 years in good health and CMV-seronegative. Here the CDR3 reads CAWSVGQGAGGQPQHF. CDR3 coding DNA: TGTGCCTGGAGTGTCGGGCAGGGGGCAGGTGGTCAGCCCCAGCATTTT. Using reference TRBV30 and TRBJ1-5 for the parts outside the CDR3, the full variable domain is SQTIHQWPATLVQPVGSPLSLECTVEGTSNPNLYWYRQAAGRGLQLLFYSVGIGQISSEVPQNLSASRPQDRQFILSSKKLLLSDSGFYLCAWSVGQGAGGQPQHFGDGTRLSIL.